This TCR beta chain was captured in a study of blood T cell repertoires in COVID-19. Turning to the study itself: Recovered participants had two consecutive negative NP/OP PCR tests, healthcare professional clearance, or symptom resolution.

The CDR3 consists of 12 residues. The germline V gene encodes CDR1 WSHSY and CDR2 SAAADI. V was clipped by 8 bases and J by 6 bases; unmatched bases: 5. Authors' methods: Estimated nucleated cell counts came from reference gene primer amplification. Profiling relied on immunoSEQ multiplex PCR, and the TCRdb table lists in-frame clones only, not all of them. Clonal size and the V and J genes are those of that table, whereas D and trimming came from the DNA. The data hold some 180,000 clones, with around 87% observed a single time. Clinical history reported by participants formed the basis on which cohorts were assigned.

The specimen was PBMCs or T cells enriched from blood (not recorded which). The chain links TRBV10-2 to TRBJ2-7; 9 bases are shared with TRBD1. The source of this sequence is a middle-aged woman in a cohort exposed to, infected with or recovered from COVID-19 (not recorded which). CDR3 DNA: TGCGCCAGCCGAGGACAGGGGAGCGAGCAGTACTTC. Protein sequence: CASRGQGSEQYF.